A single sample is the source of the 8 T cell receptor beta chains below, sequenced in a study of beta chain features in type 1 diabetes. cDNA synthesis used the whole RNA isolate, giving expressed TCRB sequences. The data were produced by immunoSEQ multiplex PCR, yet TCRdb's version contains in-frame clones alone and is incomplete. This table has roughly 150,000 clones, around 10% appearing once. The sequenced sample was central memory CD4+ T cells from blood. The receptor source for this set is a man aged 18 to 29 in good health.

The chain couples TRBV12-5 to TRBJ2-1, with D tentatively TRBD2 (5 bases). The V end was cut by 1 base, the J end by 0 bases, with 19 bases between. Per the germline V gene, CDR1 is LGHNT and CDR2 is FRNRAP. The CDR3 loop spans 19 amino acids. CDR3 region: CASGLGKTDSPSSYNEQFF. In nucleotides, the CDR3 is TGTGCTAGTGGTTTGGGAAAAACGGACTCTCCGAGCTCCTACAATGAGCAGTTCTTC. The complete variable domain, with remaining parts taken from reference TRBV12-5 and TRBJ2-1, reads DARVTQTPRHKVTEMGQEVTMRCQPILGHNTVFWYRQTMMQGLELLAYFRNRAPLDDSGMPKDRFSAEMPDATLATLKIQPSEPRDSAVYFCASGLGKTDSPSSYNEQFFGPGTRLTVL.

This clone occurred a few times. The rearrangement uses TRBV6-1 and TRBJ1-5; 7 positions match TRBD1. Germline lookup yields CDR1 MNHNS and CDR2 SASEGT. The CDR3 covers 14 residues. J was trimmed by 2 bases and V by 6 bases; bases with no gene match: 4. CDR3: CASRRTGGNQPQHF. For the CDR3, the DNA is TGTGCCAGCAGGCGAACAGGGGGCAATCAGCCCCAGCATTTT.

This clone was counted between two and nine times. The V call is TRBV19, the J call TRBJ2-5; D is unclear. Germline CDR1 LNHDA, CDR2 SQIVND (reference sequence). CDR3 length equals 13 residues. V was pared by 7 bases and J by 1 base, with 10 bases between. CDR3 DNA sequence: TGTGCCAGTAATCGCGGCCTCCAAGAGACCCAGTACTTC. This translates into CASNRGLQETQYF.

This clone was seen a few times. The chain combines TRBV19 with TRBJ2-7, with TRBD2 matching over 10 bases. The V segment lost 6 bases and the J segment 2 bases; nucleotides outside the gene matches: 10. CDR1 is LNHDA, CDR2 SQIVND, per germline (reference sequence). The CDR3 is made up of 16 amino acids. CDR3 DNA sequence: TGTGCCAGTAGCAACATCCTTAGCGGGAGGACCTACGAGCAGTACTTC. Translating it yields CASSNILSGRTYEQYF. Full variable domain (outside the CDR3, taken from reference TRBV19 and TRBJ2-7): DGGITQSPKYLFRKEGQNVTLSCEQNLNHDAMYWYRQDPGQGLRLIYYSQIVNDFQKGDIAEGYSVSREKKESFPLTVTSAQKNPTAFYLCASSNILSGRTYEQYFGPGTRLTVT.

The chain joins TRBV6-5 to TRBJ2-3; D call uncertain. Germline loops: CDR1 MNHEY, CDR2 SVGAGI. The CDR3 has 15 amino acids. Trimming left V 2 bases short and J 5 bases short, with 14 bases between. The CDR3 nucleotides are TGTGCCAGCAGTTACGCCGAGTGGCGTAAAGATACGCAGTATTTT. Translation: CASSYAEWRKDTQYF.

The chain links TRBV7-2 to TRBJ2-4; 10 bases fit TRBD1. The CDR3 consists of 15 residues. Germline V gene sequence: CDR1 SGHTA, CDR2 FQGNSA. With 5 bases clipped from V and 7 bases from J, the junction kept 8 bases outside the gene matches. The CDR3 region is CASSLSGTGDNIQYF. For the CDR3, the DNA is TGTGCCAGCAGCCTTTCCGGGACAGGGGATAACATTCAGTACTTC.

The chain employs TRBV5-6 and TRBJ2-7, with D unresolved. The CDR3 length is 14 residues. Trimming took off 0 bases at V and 6 bases at J, with 13 bases between the two ends. Germline V CDR1 and CDR2: SGHDT, YYEEEE. The CDR3 nucleotides read TGTGCCAGCAGCTTGGGAAGGCGAGGCATCGAGCAGTACTTC. Protein sequence: CASSLGRRGIEQYF.

The V call is TRBV18, the J call TRBJ1-1, with 9 positions matching TRBD1. This CDR3 is 14 amino acids long. Germline loops: CDR1 KGHSH, CDR2 LQKENI. V lost 3 bases, J lost 5 bases, and 4 bases stayed unmatched. This chain's CDR3 is CASSPDRGWTEAFF. The CDR3 coding sequence is TGTGCCAGCTCACCTGACAGGGGGTGGACTGAAGCTTTCTTT.